Listed below are T cell receptor beta chains from one sample, sequenced in a study of metastatic and nonmetastatic thyroid tumors. From the PCR reads, TCRdb re-called clones with MiXCR. The sample holds about 92,000 clones; approximately 15% are singletons and the top ten take just over 3.5%. Sequences were obtained from blood. These receptors came from a female donor with papillary thyroid cancer or a benign thyroid nodule (not recorded which). Some clones in this sample may be carry-over from other donors' samples. CDR3s include the opening cysteine and the closing phenylalanine or tryptophan. Each record gives: clone size, J gene, D gene, V gene, CDR3 protein, CDR3 DNA. D genes are given only for firm matches. Size is omitted from some rows. Given values are once, few, many or a class for expanded clones.

abundance: many
j_gene: TRBJ2-1
d_gene: TRBD2
v_gene: TRBV5-1
CDR3aa: CASSFLAAGGQYNEQFF
CDR3nt: TGCGCCAGCAGCTTCCTCGCAGCGGGGGGCCAGTACAATGAGCAGTTCTTC

abundance: many
j_gene: TRBJ2-7
d_gene: TRBD1
v_gene: TRBV7-2
CDR3aa: CASSLAGTGGYYEQYF
CDR3nt: TGTGCCAGCAGCTTAGCTGGGACAGGGGGATACTACGAGCAGTACTTC

abundance: many
j_gene: TRBJ1-2
d_gene: NA
v_gene: TRBV28
CDR3aa: CASRRLYYGYTF
CDR3nt: TGTGCCAGTAGAAGATTGTACTATGGCTACACCTTC

abundance: many
j_gene: TRBJ1-5
d_gene: NA
v_gene: TRBV10-3
CDR3aa: CAISESGYQPQHF
CDR3nt: TGTGCCATCAGTGAGTCTGGGTATCAGCCCCAGCATTTT

abundance: many
j_gene: TRBJ2-5
d_gene: NA
v_gene: TRBV7-2
CDR3aa: CASSLGLLQETQYF
CDR3nt: TGTGCCAGCAGCTTAGGACTACTTCAAGAGACCCAGTACTTC

abundance: many
j_gene: TRBJ2-7
d_gene: NA
v_gene: TRBV20-1
CDR3aa: CSARQTSNSYEQYF
CDR3nt: TGCAGTGCTCGCCAGACCTCTAACTCCTACGAGCAGTACTTC

abundance: many
j_gene: TRBJ1-2
d_gene: NA
v_gene: TRBV6-5
CDR3aa: CASSYSANYGYTF
CDR3nt: TGTGCCAGCAGTTACTCGGCTAACTATGGCTACACCTTC

abundance: many
j_gene: TRBJ1-5
d_gene: NA
v_gene: TRBV7-2
CDR3aa: CASAVGFNQPQHF
CDR3nt: TGTGCCAGTGCCGTCGGTTTCAATCAGCCCCAGCATTTT

abundance: few
j_gene: TRBJ2-2
d_gene: NA
v_gene: TRBV2
CDR3aa: CASSAESVNNGELFF
CDR3nt: TGTGCCAGCAGTGCCGAAAGCGTGAACAACGGGGAGCTGTTTTTT

abundance: few
j_gene: TRBJ1-5
d_gene: NA
v_gene: TRBV4-1
CDR3aa: CASSQGGGVYQPQHF
CDR3nt: TGCGCCAGCAGCCAAGGGGGGGGAGTTTACCAGCCCCAGCATTTT

abundance: many
j_gene: TRBJ1-1
d_gene: NA
v_gene: TRBV3-1
CDR3aa: CASSQGANTEAFF
CDR3nt: TGTGCCAGCAGCCAGGGAGCGAACACTGAAGCTTTCTTT

abundance: many
j_gene: TRBJ2-1
d_gene: TRBD2
v_gene: TRBV19
CDR3aa: CASTSGGSYNEQFF
CDR3nt: TGTGCCAGTACTAGCGGGGGGTCCTACAATGAGCAGTTCTTC

abundance: many
j_gene: TRBJ1-5
d_gene: TRBD1
v_gene: TRBV6-1
CDR3aa: CASSPRQGIADQPQHF
CDR3nt: TGTGCCAGCAGCCCCCGACAGGGAATAGCCGATCAGCCCCAGCATTTT

abundance: many
j_gene: TRBJ1-1
d_gene: NA
v_gene: TRBV18
CDR3aa: CASSPVPRRGAFF
CDR3nt: TGTGCCAGCTCACCAGTCCCTCGCCGTGGAGCTTTCTTT

abundance: many
j_gene: TRBJ1-6
d_gene: TRBD1
v_gene: TRBV6-4
CDR3aa: CASSMTGGSPLHF
CDR3nt: TGTGCCAGCAGTATGACAGGGGGATCACCCCTCCACTTT

abundance: NA
j_gene: TRBJ2-3
d_gene: NA
v_gene: TRBV29-1
CDR3aa: CSGLKTSTDTQYF
CDR3nt: TGCAGCGGACTAAAAACTAGCACAGATACGCAGTATTTT

abundance: NA
j_gene: TRBJ1-5
d_gene: NA
v_gene: TRBV20-1
CDR3aa: CSAHMGGVNHPQHF
CDR3nt: TGCAGTGCACACATGGGAGGTGTGAATCACCCCCAGCATTTT

abundance: many
j_gene: TRBJ1-2
d_gene: TRBD1
v_gene: TRBV11-1
CDR3aa: CASSPRPGGESQIYGYTF
CDR3nt: TGTGCCAGCAGCCCACGCCCAGGGGGCGAGTCCCAAATATATGGCTACACCTTC

abundance: many
j_gene: TRBJ2-7
d_gene: TRBD2
v_gene: TRBV20-1
CDR3aa: CSARGGISSYEQYF
CDR3nt: TGCAGTGCTAGGGGGGGGATAAGCTCCTACGAGCAGTACTTC

abundance: many
j_gene: TRBJ2-7
d_gene: NA
v_gene: TRBV7-9
CDR3aa: CASSLGGRLEQYF
CDR3nt: TGTGCCAGCAGCTTAGGAGGACGACTCGAGCAGTACTTC

abundance: NA
j_gene: TRBJ2-5
d_gene: NA
v_gene: TRBV4-1
CDR3aa: CASRWVGFQYF
CDR3nt: TGCGCCAGCAGGTGGGTAGGGTTCCAGTACTTC

abundance: many
j_gene: TRBJ1-1
d_gene: NA
v_gene: TRBV7-6
CDR3aa: CASSTRDNTEAFF
CDR3nt: TGTGCCAGCAGTACCCGGGACAACACTGAAGCTTTCTTT

abundance: many
j_gene: TRBJ1-1
d_gene: NA
v_gene: TRBV19
CDR3aa: CASGPAENTEAFF
CDR3nt: TGTGCCAGTGGTCCCGCAGAAAACACTGAAGCTTTCTTT

abundance: many
j_gene: TRBJ2-1
d_gene: NA
v_gene: TRBV6-1
CDR3aa: CASSVIEGVGEQFF
CDR3nt: TGTGCCAGCAGTGTTATAGAGGGGGTGGGTGAGCAGTTCTTC

abundance: many
j_gene: TRBJ2-1
d_gene: TRBD2
v_gene: TRBV7-2
CDR3aa: CASSLVAGGKYNEQFF
CDR3nt: TGTGCCAGCAGCTTAGTTGCGGGGGGAAAATACAATGAGCAGTTCTTC

abundance: many
j_gene: TRBJ1-2
d_gene: NA
v_gene: TRBV6-2/TRBV6-3
CDR3aa: CASSRDLTYYGYTF
CDR3nt: TGTGCCAGCAGTCGGGACCTTACGTACTATGGCTACACCTTC

abundance: many
j_gene: TRBJ1-2
d_gene: TRBD1
v_gene: TRBV7-6
CDR3aa: CASSLVAGDRAYGYTF
CDR3nt: TGTGCCAGCAGCTTAGTAGCGGGGGACAGGGCATATGGCTACACCTTC

abundance: many
j_gene: TRBJ2-1
d_gene: TRBD2
v_gene: TRBV11-2
CDR3aa: CASSLGTSGGYSGNEQFF
CDR3nt: TGTGCCAGCAGCTTAGGGACTAGCGGGGGATATTCGGGCAATGAGCAGTTCTTC

abundance: many
j_gene: TRBJ1-5
d_gene: NA
v_gene: TRBV5-1
CDR3aa: CASSLGQGSYQPQHF
CDR3nt: TGCGCCAGCAGCTTGGGGCAGGGCAGCTATCAGCCCCAGCATTTT

abundance: many
j_gene: TRBJ2-3
d_gene: TRBD1
v_gene: TRBV2
CDR3aa: CASTIQGDTQYF
CDR3nt: TGTGCCAGCACCATACAGGGGGATACGCAGTATTTT